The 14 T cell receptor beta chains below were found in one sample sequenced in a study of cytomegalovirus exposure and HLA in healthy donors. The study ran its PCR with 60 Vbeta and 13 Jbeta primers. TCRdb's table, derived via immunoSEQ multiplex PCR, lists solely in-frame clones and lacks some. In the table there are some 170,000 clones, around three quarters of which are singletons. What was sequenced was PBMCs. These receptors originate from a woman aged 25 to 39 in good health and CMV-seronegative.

CDR3 in amino acids: CASSPGLGLDTQYF. The CDR3 nucleotides read TGTGCCAGCTCACCCGGACTCGGGCTGGATACGCAGTATTTT. The chain joins TRBV18 to TRBJ2-3; the D gene is possibly TRBD2 (5 bases). Trimming took 3 bases from V and 6 from J, leaving 13 bases between them. The CDR3 extends over 14 amino acids. Per the germline V gene, CDR1 is KGHSH and CDR2 is LQKENI. The full variable domain, its missing parts supplied by reference TRBV18 and TRBJ2-3, is NAGVMQNPRHLVRRRGQEARLRCSPMKGHSHVYWYRQLPEEGLKFMVYLQKENIIDESGMPKERFSAEFPKEGPSILRIQQVVRGDSAAYFCASSPGLGLDTQYFGPGTRLTVL.

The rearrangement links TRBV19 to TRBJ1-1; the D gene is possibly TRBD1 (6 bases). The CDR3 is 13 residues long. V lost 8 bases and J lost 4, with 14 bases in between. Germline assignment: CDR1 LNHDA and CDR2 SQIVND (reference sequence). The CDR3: CASAPSRGTEAFF. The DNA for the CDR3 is TGTGCCAGTGCCCCCAGCAGGGGCACTGAAGCTTTCTTT.

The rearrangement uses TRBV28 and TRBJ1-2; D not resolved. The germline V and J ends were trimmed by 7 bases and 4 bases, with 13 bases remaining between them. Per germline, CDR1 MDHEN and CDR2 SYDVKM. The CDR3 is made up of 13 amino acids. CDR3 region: CASTRVNGYGYTF. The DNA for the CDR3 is TGTGCCAGCACCCGGGTCAACGGCTATGGCTACACCTTC.

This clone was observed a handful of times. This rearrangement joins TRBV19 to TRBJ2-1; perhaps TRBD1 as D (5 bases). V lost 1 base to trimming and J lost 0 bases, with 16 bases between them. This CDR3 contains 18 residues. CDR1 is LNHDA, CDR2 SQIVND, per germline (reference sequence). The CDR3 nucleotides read TGTGCCAGTAGTATAGTTTCAGTCAGGGTCAGCTCCTACAATGAGCAGTTCTTC. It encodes CASSIVSVRVSSYNEQFF. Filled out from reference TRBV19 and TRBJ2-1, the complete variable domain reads DGGITQSPKYLFRKEGQNVTLSCEQNLNHDAMYWYRQDPGQGLRLIYYSQIVNDFQKGDIAEGYSVSREKKESFPLTVTSAQKNPTAFYLCASSIVSVRVSSYNEQFFGPGTRLTVL.

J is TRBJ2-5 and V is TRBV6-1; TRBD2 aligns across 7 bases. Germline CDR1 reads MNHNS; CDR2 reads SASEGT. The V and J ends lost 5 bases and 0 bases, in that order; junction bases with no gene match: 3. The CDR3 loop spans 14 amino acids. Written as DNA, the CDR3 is TGTGCCAGCAGTTGGCGGGGGTACCAAGAGACCCAGTACTTC. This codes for CASSWRGYQETQYF.

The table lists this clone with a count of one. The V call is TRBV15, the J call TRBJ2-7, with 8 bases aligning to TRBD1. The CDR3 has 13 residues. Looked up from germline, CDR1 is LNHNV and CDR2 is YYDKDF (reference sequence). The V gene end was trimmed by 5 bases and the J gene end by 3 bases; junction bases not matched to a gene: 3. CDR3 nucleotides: TGTGCCACCAGCCAAGACAGGGGCTACGAGCAGTACTTC. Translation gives CATSQDRGYEQYF.

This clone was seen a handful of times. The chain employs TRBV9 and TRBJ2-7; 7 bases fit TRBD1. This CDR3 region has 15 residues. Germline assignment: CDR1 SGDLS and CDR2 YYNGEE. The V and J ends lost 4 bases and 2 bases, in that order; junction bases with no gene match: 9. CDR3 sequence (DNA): TGTGCCAGCAGCAAACGTCCGGGACAGACCTACGAGCAGTACTTC. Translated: CASSKRPGQTYEQYF.

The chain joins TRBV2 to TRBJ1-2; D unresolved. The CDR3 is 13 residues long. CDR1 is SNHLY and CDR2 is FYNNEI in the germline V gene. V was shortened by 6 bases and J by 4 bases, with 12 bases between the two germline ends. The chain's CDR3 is CASRERGAYGYTF. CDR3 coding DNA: TGTGCCAGCAGGGAAAGAGGCGCCTATGGCTACACCTTC.

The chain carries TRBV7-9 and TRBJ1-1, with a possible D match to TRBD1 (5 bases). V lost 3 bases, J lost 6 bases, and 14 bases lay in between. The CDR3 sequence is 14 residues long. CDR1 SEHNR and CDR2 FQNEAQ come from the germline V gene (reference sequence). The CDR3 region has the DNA TGTGCCAGCAGCTTCCCCCCCGGACACGCTGAAGCTTTCTTT. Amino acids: CASSFPPGHAEAFF.

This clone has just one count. CDR3 DNA: TGTGCCAGCAGCTTAGATGTCGACAGGCACTCTGGAAACACCATATATTTT. Translated: CASSLDVDRHSGNTIYF. The V call is TRBV11-2, the J call TRBJ1-3; weak D call: TRBD1 (6 bases). V was shortened by 0 bases and J by 0 bases, with 12 bases between the two germline ends. The CDR3 covers 17 residues. Per germline, CDR1 SGHAT and CDR2 FQNNGV.

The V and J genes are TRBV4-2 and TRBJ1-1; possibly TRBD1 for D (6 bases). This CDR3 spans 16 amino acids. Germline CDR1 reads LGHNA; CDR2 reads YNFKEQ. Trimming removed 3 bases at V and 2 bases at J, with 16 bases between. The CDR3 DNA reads TGTGCCAGCAGCCATGATGTGGTCAGGGGTAACACTGAAGCTTTCTTT. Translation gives CASSHDVVRGNTEAFF.

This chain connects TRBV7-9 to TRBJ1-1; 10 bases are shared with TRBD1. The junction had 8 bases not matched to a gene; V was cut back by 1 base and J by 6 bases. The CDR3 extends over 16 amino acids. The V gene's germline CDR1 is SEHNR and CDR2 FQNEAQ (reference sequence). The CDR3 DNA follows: TGTGCCAGCAGCTTAGGGGGACAGGGGTCGAAAGCTGAAGCTTTCTTT. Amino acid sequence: CASSLGGQGSKAEAFF.

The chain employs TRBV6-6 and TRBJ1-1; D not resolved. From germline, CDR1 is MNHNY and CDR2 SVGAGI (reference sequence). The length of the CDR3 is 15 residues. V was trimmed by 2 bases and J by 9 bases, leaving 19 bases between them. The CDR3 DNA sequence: TGTGCCAGCAGTTACATTGAGGGAACTGTGCCTAAAGCTTTCTTT. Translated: CASSYIEGTVPKAFF.

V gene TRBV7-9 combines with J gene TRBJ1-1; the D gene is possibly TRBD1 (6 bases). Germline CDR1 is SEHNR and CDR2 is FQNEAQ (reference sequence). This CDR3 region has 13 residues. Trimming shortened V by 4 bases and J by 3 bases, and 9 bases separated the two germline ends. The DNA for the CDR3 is TGTGCCAGCAGCTCCCGACAGGACACTGAAGCTTTCTTT. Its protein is CASSSRQDTEAFF.